Listed here are 23 T cell receptor beta chains from one sample, sequenced in a study of spatial heterogeneity in lung cancer. As for time point: sample taken at primary tumor resection. In each case, whole RNA from tumor, nontumor lung or frozen PBMC was sequenced unsorted. TCRdb redid the calling of the 5' RACE reads with MiXCR, one entry per CDR3 protein. The sample lists about 7,200 distinct CDR3 sequences; 5% to 5.5% were seen once. The source was normal lung tissue next to the tumor, collected at surgery. The origin of the receptors is a female donor with early-stage non-small cell lung cancer.

This clonotype was counted many times. This chain links TRBV28 with TRBJ2-5, with 10 bases that match TRBD2. CDR3 size: 16 residues. Looked up from germline, CDR1 is MDHEN and CDR2 is SYDVKM. Unmatched junction bases numbered 8, after V lost 2 bases and J lost 5 bases. As DNA, the CDR3 is TGTGCCAGCAGTTTAGGACTAGCGGCGACGGGGGAGACCCAGTACTTC. Amino acids: CASSLGLAATGETQYF.

This clonotype came up many times. The chain recombines TRBV5-4 with TRBJ2-5, with 7 nucleotides matching TRBD2. The trim removed 0 bases at V and 2 bases at J, leaving 7 bases unmatched. This CDR3 has 16 residues. Germline values: CDR1 SGHNT, CDR2 YYREEE (reference sequence). The CDR3 DNA reads as TGTGCCAGCAGCTTGGGGGGGTCAGCGGGGCAAGAGACCCAGTACTTC. Translation: CASSLGGSAGQETQYF.

This clonotype was observed at least ten times. The rearrangement links TRBV7-9 to TRBJ2-1; 9 nucleotides align to TRBD1. This CDR3 contains 14 residues. The germline V gene has CDR1 SEHNR and CDR2 FQNEAQ (reference sequence). V was pared by 10 bases and J by 8 bases, with 12 bases of the junction left unmatched. The CDR3 DNA follows: TGTGCCACCCCCCACGGGACAGGGCGGTATGAGCAGTTCTTC. Protein sequence: CATPHGTGRYEQFF.

This clonotype was counted at least ten times. The gene calls are TRBV28 and TRBJ1-5, with TRBD1 as a possible D gene (5 bases). The germline V gene encodes CDR1 MDHEN and CDR2 SYDVKM. The V end was cut by 4 bases, the J end by 6 bases, with 22 bases between. This CDR3 spans 17 amino acids. CDR3 coding DNA: TGTGCCAGCAGTTCCACATGGGCAGGGAAGGTTGTTCAGCCCCAGCATTTT. It translates to CASSSTWAGKVVQPQHF.

This clonotype was recorded a few times. The J gene is TRBJ2-3, the V gene TRBV2, with D unclear. The CDR3 is made up of 15 amino acids. Between the trimmed V and J ends, which lost 2 bases and 4 bases, there was a span of 13 bases. Germline values: CDR1 SNHLY, CDR2 FYNNEI. CDR3 nucleotide sequence: TGTGCCAGCAGTGAAATGGTAACGCAGGCAGATACGCAGTATTTT. Its protein product is CASSEMVTQADTQYF.

The sample holds many counts of this clonotype. The chain is built from TRBV27 and TRBJ2-7, with 12 bases matching TRBD1. CDR1 is MNHEY and CDR2 is SMNVEV in the germline V gene (reference sequence). The CDR3 spans 13 residues. Trimming removed 7 bases from V and 6 bases from J; junction bases left unmatched: 4. The CDR3 here is CASKRDRGREQYF. CDR3 sequence (DNA): TGTGCCAGCAAACGGGACAGGGGGCGCGAGCAGTACTTC.

This clonotype is deemed medium-sized (0.01 to 0.1%). This sequence joins TRBV6-1 and TRBJ1-1; D gene unclear. Looked up from germline, CDR1 is MNHNS and CDR2 is SASEGT. V gave up 11 bases and J gave up 2 bases, with 15 bases separating them. CDR3 size: 13 residues. In nucleotides, the CDR3 is TGTGCCGGATCTTTCGACGGAAACACTGAAGCTTTCTTT. As protein: CAGSFDGNTEAFF.

This clonotype was picked up many times. The V gene is TRBV14, the J gene TRBJ2-5, with 7 bases lining up with TRBD2. Germline trimming cut 0 bases from V and 2 bases from J; bases unmatched to any gene: 12. CDR1 is SGHDN, CDR2 FVKESK, per germline. The CDR3 is 18 amino acids. CDR3 loop: CASSQEFRGGRAQETQYF. The CDR3 region has the DNA TGTGCCAGCAGCCAAGAATTCCGCGGCGGGAGAGCTCAAGAGACCCAGTACTTC.

This clonotype was seen ten or more times. The rearrangement uses TRBV15 and TRBJ1-1, with D possibly TRBD1 on 6 matching bases. Germline V gives CDR1 LNHNV, CDR2 YYDKDF (reference sequence). The CDR3 contains 13 residues. V lost 0 bases and J lost 9, with 11 bases in between. CDR3 DNA sequence: TGTGCCACCAGCAGAGATGGGGGCACGAAAGCTTTCTTT. Protein: CATSRDGGTKAFF.

By share, this clonotype counts as medium-sized. V usage is TRBV4-1 and J usage is TRBJ2-1, with D possibly matching TRBD1 (5 bases). The CDR3 runs 14 residues. Germline V gene sequence: CDR1 MGHRA, CDR2 YSYEKL. Trimming cost V 1 base and J 8 bases, with 12 bases left between them. The CDR3 loop is CASSQVGRAYEQFF. In DNA, the CDR3 is TGCGCCAGCAGCCAAGTGGGCAGGGCGTATGAGCAGTTCTTC.

This clonotype is classed as medium-sized. The chain joins TRBV20-1 to TRBJ2-3, with TRBD2 matching 9 bases. From germline, CDR1 is DFQATT and CDR2 SNEGSKA (reference sequence). Germline trimming cut 6 bases from V and 5 bases from J; bases unmatched to any gene: 9. The CDR3 has 14 residues. The CDR3 loop is CSAPRAGGRDTQYF. CDR3 in DNA: TGCAGTGCACCGAGAGCGGGAGGCCGAGATACGCAGTATTTT.

This clonotype is classed as medium-sized. The V call is TRBV18, the J call TRBJ2-7; D is ambiguous. Germline V gives CDR1 KGHSH, CDR2 LQKENI. There are 14 residues in the CDR3. V gave up 2 bases and J gave up 3 bases, with 11 bases separating them. The CDR3 DNA is TGTGCCAGCTCACCAGGAAGACCCTACTACGAGCAGTACTTC. Protein: CASSPGRPYYEQYF.

This clonotype qualifies as medium-sized. The chain has TRBV6-2 or TRBV6-3 and TRBJ2-7; D is unresolved. Trimming took 4 bases from V and 7 from J, leaving 14 bases between them. The length of the CDR3 is 13 residues. In germline, CDR1 is MNHEY, CDR2 SVGEGT. CDR3 region: CASSLPPGREQYF. The CDR3 nucleotides read TGTGCCAGCAGTTTACCGCCGGGCAGGGAGCAGTACTTC.

By share, this clonotype counts as large (0.1 to 1%). The chain couples TRBV21-1 to TRBJ2-5; TRBD1, the D gene given by the table, was not confirmed from the DNA. TRBV21-1 is reported as a pseudogene. The CDR3 totals 15 residues. The CDR3 DNA is TGTGCCAGCAGCAAAGTACGACAGGGGCGGGAGACCCAGTACTTC. Encoded protein: CASSKVRQGRETQYF.

By share, this clonotype ranks as medium-sized (0.01 to 0.1%). The chain links TRBV10-3 to TRBJ2-1, with D unclear. Trimming left V 10 bases short and J 6 bases short, with 7 bases between. Germline V gives CDR1 ENHRY, CDR2 SYGVKD. CDR3 length: 10 amino acids. This CDR3 is CASGANEQFF. The CDR3 region has the DNA TGTGCCAGCGGAGCCAATGAGCAGTTCTTC.

Only a few counts were recorded for this clonotype. This chain connects TRBV7-9 to TRBJ2-1; D gene unclear. Germline loops: CDR1 SEHNR, CDR2 FQNEAQ (reference sequence). Trimming left V 5 bases short and J 2 bases short, with 10 bases between. The CDR3 consists of 14 residues. For the CDR3, the DNA is TGTGCCAGCAGCCCGCACAACCCCTACAATGAGCAGTTCTTC. Protein: CASSPHNPYNEQFF.

This clonotype turned up a few times. One junction end disagrees with the germline gene, perhaps due to a read error. The V gene is TRBV20-1, the J gene TRBJ1-3; D gene unclear. Per germline, CDR1 DFQATT and CDR2 SNEGSKA (reference sequence). The CDR3 is 10 residues long. CDR3 sequence: CSATNPRPTF. In DNA form, the CDR3 reads TGCAGTGCTACGAACCCCCGCCCGACCTTT.

This clonotype was counted many times. This chain joins TRBV5-1 and TRBJ1-1; D remains ambiguous. The CDR3 extends over 14 amino acids. In germline, CDR1 is SGHRS, CDR2 YFSETQ. Trimming removed 6 bases at V and 1 base at J, with 13 bases between. The CDR3: CASTRGSGNTEAFF. The CDR3 DNA reads TGCGCCAGCACACGAGGGTCCGGGAACACTGAAGCTTTCTTT.

This clonotype was detected ten times or more. This chain links TRBV6-2 or TRBV6-3 with TRBJ2-2, with 11 nucleotides matching TRBD2. The CDR3 runs to 15 residues. From germline, CDR1 is MNHEY and CDR2 SVGEGT. V gave up 5 bases and J gave up 4 bases; unmatched junction bases: 3. CDR3 loop: CASSRLAGRTGELFF. CDR3 sequence (DNA): TGTGCCAGCAGTAGACTAGCGGGGCGCACCGGGGAGCTGTTTTTT.

This clonotype was recorded at least ten times. V usage is TRBV20-1 and J usage is TRBJ1-2, with 9 nucleotides matching TRBD1. V shed 6 bases, J shed 2 bases, and the junction held 7 bases outside the gene matches. This CDR3 region has 14 residues. Germline lookup yields CDR1 DFQATT and CDR2 SNEGSKA (reference sequence). The CDR3 DNA is TGCAGTGCGGGAAGGACAGGGGCCAACTATGGCTACACCTTC. Protein: CSAGRTGANYGYTF.

This clonotype was observed at least ten times. The rearrangement links TRBV5-1 to TRBJ2-7, with 7 bases lining up with TRBD1. Looked up from germline, CDR1 is SGHRS and CDR2 is YFSETQ. The CDR3 consists of 14 residues. The ends lost 3 bases at V and 0 bases at J; junction bases unmatched: 3. As DNA, the CDR3 is TGCGCCAGCAGCTCCGGGACAGTCTCCTACGAGCAGTACTTC. Its protein is CASSSGTVSYEQYF.

With regard to this clonotype: The junction and the germline gene differ at one end; a read error may be behind it. V and J are TRBV19 and TRBJ1-1, with 8 bases that match TRBD1. The germline CDR1 and CDR2 sequences are LNHDA and SQIVND (reference sequence). The CDR3 spans 13 residues. The CDR3 protein is CASSTQGRGQAFF. The CDR3 coding sequence is TGTGCGAGTAGTACCCAGGGCAGGGGGCAAGCTTTCTTT.

This clonotype came up many times. V usage is TRBV28 and J usage is TRBJ2-7, with D perhaps given as TRBD1 or TRBD2 (5 bases each). The CDR3 runs 18 residues. The ends were cut back, 3 bases at V and 0 bases at J, with 21 bases in the middle. CDR1 and CDR2 (germline): MDHEN, SYDVKM. CDR3 loop: CASSLVLGTDTISYEQYF. CDR3 DNA sequence: TGTGCCAGCAGTTTGGTGTTAGGGACGGATACCATCTCCTACGAGCAGTACTTC. The full variable domain, its missing parts supplied by reference TRBV28 and TRBJ2-7, is DVKVTQSSRYLVKRTGEKVFLECVQDMDHENMFWYRQDPGLGLRLIYFSYDVKMKEKGDIPEGYSVSREKKERFSLILESASTNQTSMYLCASSLVLGTDTISYEQYFGPGTRLTVT.